Listed below are T cell receptor beta chains from one sample, sequenced in a study of T cells expressing NK-cell markers. After re-calling the 5' RACE reads, TCRdb lists one entry per CDR3 protein, DNA absent. The repertoire table contains approximately 110,000 distinct CDR3 sequences. The sample consisted of blood T cells: a sorted CD56 or NKG2C T cell subset, CD4+ or CD8+ T cells, or bulk PBMC T cells (not recorded which). The receptors were gathered from a woman aged 18-69 years in good health. The CDR3 runs from the conserved cysteine through the conserved F or W. Clone size is shown for a subset of rows, as once, few, many or a class of expanded clone.

V	size	J	CDR3
TRBV12-3/TRBV12-4	NA	TRBJ2-3	CASSLAGPTEVASTQYF
TRBV15	NA	TRBJ2-5	CATSSPHFQETQYF
TRBV7-2	NA	TRBJ2-3	CASRGWGGLASDTQYF
TRBV4-3	NA	TRBJ1-5	CASSQVVNSNQPQHF
TRBV4-3	NA	TRBJ2-1	CASSQDAGLAGAREQFF
TRBV5-6	NA	TRBJ2-1	CASSFRLAGNNEQFF
TRBV30	NA	TRBJ1-2	CAWSVMGYYGYTF
TRBV4-3	NA	TRBJ2-5	CASSQAFTSGETQYF
TRBV7-8	NA	TRBJ1-3	CASSLDRSGNTIYF
TRBV10-2	NA	TRBJ2-1	CASGDLVSYNEQFF
TRBV29-1	NA	TRBJ2-7	CSVVGGGDSSSYEQYF
TRBV12-3/TRBV12-4	NA	TRBJ2-5	CASSTWERLAGDQETQYF
TRBV9	NA	TRBJ2-7	CASNPGGASYEQYF
TRBV6-1	NA	TRBJ2-2	CASSEALLGGELFF
TRBV10-3	medium-sized	TRBJ2-2	CAISDTGELFF
TRBV18	NA	TRBJ2-5	CASSPPDTQETQYF
TRBV19	NA	TRBJ2-1	CASSFGTSISEQFF
TRBV7-9	NA	TRBJ1-1	CASSLLQGAVEAFF
TRBV4-2	NA	TRBJ2-6	CASSQDWGPGGSGANVLTF
TRBV28	NA	TRBJ2-5	CASKTSPGYETQYF
TRBV19	NA	TRBJ1-5	CASSPGQGSNQPQHF
TRBV27	NA	TRBJ1-2	CASSKQGAYGYTF
TRBV14	NA	TRBJ2-1	CASRNPVPGLQNNEQFF
TRBV7-3	NA	TRBJ2-1	CASSQTDRVEQFF
TRBV7-8	NA	TRBJ2-1	CASRTSGYNEQFF